This record covers a single T cell receptor (beta chain). The antigen is undetermined. The record originates from a study of identical twins. MiXCR, applied by TCRdb to the 5' RACE reads, yields one record per CDR3 protein. The sample has more than 1.5 million distinct CDR3 sequences, 25% to 35% seen once. Study findings and constraints: Out-of-frame beta sequences exhibited a weaker degree of excess twin sharing.

All donors were healthy, and all were Caucasian. The origin of this receptor is a newborn girl in good health. Sequenced: cord blood.

The CDR3 loop reads CSATGPSVETQFF. Written as DNA, the CDR3 is TGCAGTGCTACCGGACCTAGCGTTGAGACCCAGTTCTTC. The chain has TRBV20-1 and TRBJ2-1, with D maybe TRBD2 (6 bases). Germline values: CDR1 DFQATT, CDR2 SNEGSKA (reference sequence). The ends were cut back, 4 bases at V and 13 bases at J, with 20 bases in the middle. The CDR3 extends over 13 amino acids.